Listed below are T cell receptor beta chains from one sample, sequenced in a study of blood T cell repertoires in COVID-19. The table came from immunoSEQ multiplex PCR; TCRdb's copy has only in-frame clones and leaves some out. The sample yields approximately 68,000 clones, 82% seen once. Source material: peripheral blood. These TCRs come from a human donor in a cohort sampled during active COVID-19. Both conserved end residues are part of each CDR3. Fields, in order: J gene, D gene, clone size, V gene, CDR3 DNA, CDR3 protein. A D gene is named only where the DNA matches it firmly. Clone size, where shown, is once, few, many, or a class for clones that have expanded.

TRBJ1-1,TRBD1,.,TRBV6-1,TGTGCCAGCAGTGAAGCAGGGGGCTCGGCTTTCTTT,CASSEAGGSAFF
TRBJ2-7,TRBD2,.,TRBV10-2,TGCGCCAGCAGACGCGGGGGGGCGTTGTACGAGCAGTACTTC,CASRRGGALYEQYF
TRBJ2-7,TRBD1,.,TRBV11-2,TGTACCTCAGCGACAGGAGAATCCGGGACAGCCCTCGACGAGCAGTACTTC,CTSATGESGTALDEQYF
TRBJ2-1,TRBD2,.,TRBV5-1,TGCGCCAGCAGCGCTCTAGCGGGGGGAGACAATGAGCAGTTCTTC,CASSALAGGDNEQFF
TRBJ2-7,TRBD2,.,TRBV7-2,TGTGCCAGCAGCTTACGGAGCGGGGGGTACTACGAGCAGTACTTC,CASSLRSGGYYEQYF
TRBJ2-5,.,.,TRBV6-5,TGTGCCAGCACCTGGGGGCCCCAAGAGACCCAGTACTTC,CASTWGPQETQYF
TRBJ2-7,.,.,TRBV7-6,TGTGCCAGCAGCTTATTCAGGGATGGGGAGCAGTACTTC,CASSLFRDGEQYF
TRBJ2-2,TRBD2,few,TRBV5-1,TGCGCCAGCAGCATTCGACTAGCGGACACCGGGGAGCTGTTTTTT,CASSIRLADTGELFF
TRBJ1-1,TRBD1,.,TRBV18,TGTGCCAGCTCACGGACCGGGACAGCTAACACTGAAGCTTTCTTT,CASSRTGTANTEAFF
TRBJ2-7,.,few,TRBV5-4,TGTGCCAGCAGCTTGCGTCCAGGGCCCTACGAGCAGTACTTC,CASSLRPGPYEQYF
TRBJ2-5,.,.,TRBV7-9,TGTGCCAGCAGCTCCCAGACAGTGAAAACGGCCCAGTACTTC,CASSSQTVKTAQYF
TRBJ2-3,.,many,TRBV14,TGTGCCAGCAGCCAAGAAAAAGGAGTCGTAGGCACAGATACGCAGTATTTT,CASSQEKGVVGTDTQYF
TRBJ2-7,TRBD1,.,TRBV5-1,TGCGCCAGCAGCTGGGACAGCTACGAGCAGTACTTC,CASSWDSYEQYF
TRBJ2-1,.,once,TRBV7-2,TGTGCCAGCAGCTTAGTGGAGGGGTCCCGGTTCTTC,CASSLVEGSRFF
TRBJ2-2,.,.,TRBV7-8,TGTGCCAGCAGCTTAGCGCTTCAGGGCACCGGGGAGCTGTTTTTT,CASSLALQGTGELFF
TRBJ2-3,.,.,TRBV5-5,TGTGCCAGCAGCTTACAAAACACAGATACGCAGTATTTT,CASSLQNTDTQYF
TRBJ1-4,.,.,TRBV4-1,TGCGCCAGCAGGCCGATGATGAGGAATGAAAAACTGTTTTTT,CASRPMMRNEKLFF
TRBJ1-3,.,.,TRBV7-8,TGTGCCAGCAGCGGCCCGGGACAACGGTTCGAATACTCTGGAAACACCATATATTTT,CASSGPGQRFEYSGNTIYF
TRBJ1-3,.,.,TRBV11-2,TGTGCCAGCAGCCGACTTTTCTCTGGAAACACCATATATTTT,CASSRLFSGNTIYF
TRBJ1-4,.,.,TRBV2,TGTGCCAGCAGCCTGGGCCCTGATGTAAAACTGTTTTTT,CASSLGPDVKLFF
TRBJ1-1,.,.,TRBV21-1,TGTGCCAGCAGCAAAGATGGCAGGGGGCGTGGGAACACTGAAGCTTTCTTT,CASSKDGRGRGNTEAFF
TRBJ1-2,.,few,TRBV9,TGTGCCAGCGACTCCGGCTATGGCTACACCTTC,CASDSGYGYTF
TRBJ2-7,.,once,TRBV15,TGTGCCACCAGCTCCTACAGGAGCTCCTACGAGCAGTACTTC,CATSSYRSSYEQYF
TRBJ1-2,.,.,TRBV5-5,TGTGCCAGCAGCTCCCCCGCGGACTATGGCTACACCTTC,CASSSPADYGYTF
TRBJ2-3,.,.,TRBV9,TGTGCCAGCAGCGTAGTACAGTTCACAGATACGCAGTATTTT,CASSVVQFTDTQYF
TRBJ1-3,TRBD1,once,TRBV6-6,TGTGCCAGCAGTCGCGACAGGGGTGGAAACACCATATATTTT,CASSRDRGGNTIYF
TRBJ2-7,TRBD2,once,TRBV4-2,TGTGCCAGCAGCCAAGAAAGTGGACGGGGGGGGCAATCCGAGCAGTACTTC,CASSQESGRGGQSEQYF
TRBJ2-7,.,.,TRBV4-2,TGTGCCAGCAGCCAAGGGGGGGAACCCTACGAGCAGTACTTC,CASSQGGEPYEQYF
TRBJ2-1,TRBD1,once,TRBV6-5,TGTGCCAGCAGTTACAAGGGGGCGCGATACAATGAGCAGTTCTTC,CASSYKGARYNEQFF
TRBJ2-7,.,.,TRBV13,TGTGCCAGCAGCCCGCCCCCAAGCGGGCGATCCTACGAGCAGTACTTC,CASSPPPSGRSYEQYF
TRBJ1-2,.,.,TRBV4-1,TGCGCCAGCAGCCCAACTGGACTGGCACATAACTATGGCTACACCTTC,CASSPTGLAHNYGYTF
TRBJ1-4,.,.,TRBV6-5,TGTGCCAGCAGTCGCTTCACGGAGGGGAATGAAAAACTGTTTTTT,CASSRFTEGNEKLFF
TRBJ1-1,.,.,TRBV6-1,TGTGCCAGCAGTGAACTCAGTTCCCACACTGAAGCTTTCTTT,CASSELSSHTEAFF
TRBJ1-1,.,.,TRBV12-3/TRBV12-4,TGTGCCAGCAGTGCCAGGGGGAACACTGAAGCTTTCTTT,CASSARGNTEAFF
TRBJ2-7,TRBD1,.,TRBV7-2,TGTGCCAGCAGCCAGAGACAGGGGGCTTTCGACGAGCAGTACTTC,CASSQRQGAFDEQYF
TRBJ1-1,.,.,TRBV7-3,TGTGCCAGCAGCTTAACCCCAGGGGCTGAAGCTTTCTTT,CASSLTPGAEAFF
TRBJ1-2,.,.,TRBV10-3,TGTGCCATCAGTGAGTCAGGGGCAGTACGCTATGGCTACACCTTC,CAISESGAVRYGYTF
TRBJ2-7,TRBD1,.,TRBV4-3,TGCGCCAGCAGCCCCGACGGGGGACAGGGCTCCGAGGACGAGCAGTACTTC,CASSPDGGQGSEDEQYF
TRBJ2-1,.,few,TRBV5-8,TGTGCCAGCAGCTTCGGGACAAGACGGCAGTTCTTC,CASSFGTRRQFF
TRBJ1-2,.,few,TRBV5-1,TGCGCCAGCAGCTTGGCTGTAGGGGCAAGGTATGGCTACACCTTC,CASSLAVGARYGYTF
TRBJ1-2,.,.,TRBV5-4,TGTGCCAGCAGCTCGGGACTTGATGGCTACACCTTC,CASSSGLDGYTF